The 25 T cell receptor beta chains below were found in one sample sequenced in a study of T cells in Graves' hyperthyroidism and ophthalmopathy. The TCR beta CDR3 regions underwent amplification using RNA transcripts as the source. The TCR CDR3 was amplified in a first-round RT-PCR using the HTBI primer set. Using its own MiXCR run on the multiplex PCR reads, TCRdb lists one record per CDR3 protein. The sample holds about 350,000 distinct CDR3 sequences; under 20% are singletons and the top ten take 3.7%. The source material was blood. These TCRs come from a woman younger than 30 with Graves' hyperthyroidism.

In its sample, this clonotype was seen once. This may stem from a read error, because a much larger clone lies one nucleotide away. This likely comes from a read error, as the CDR3 has no conserved phenylalanine or tryptophan at its end. Written as DNA, the CDR3 is TGTGCCAGCAGTTTTCGCCGGGGGTGGAACACCATATATTTG. Residues: CASSFRRGWNTIYL. This chain connects TRBV12-3 or TRBV12-4 to TRBJ1-3; the D gene is possibly TRBD1 (5 bases). Trimming shortened V by 3 bases and J by 7 bases, and 13 bases separated the two germline ends. The CDR3 has 14 amino acids.

This clonotype was counted at least ten times. The chain uses TRBV12-3 or TRBV12-4 and TRBJ2-5; possible D gene TRBD2, 6 bases. V was cut by 5 bases and J by 5 bases, with 12 bases left in between. The length of the CDR3 is 13 residues. The DNA of the CDR3 is TGTGCCAGCAGTACCCGGGACTTCGAGACCCAGTACTTC. As protein: CASSTRDFETQYF.

The rearrangement links TRBV6-1 to TRBJ1-2, with 7 nucleotides matching TRBD1. The CDR3 totals 13 residues. V was pared by 7 bases and J by 3 bases, with 5 bases of the junction left unmatched. The germline CDR1 and CDR2 sequences are MNHNS and SASEGT. The CDR3 reads CASKRDSHYGYTF. The CDR3 DNA reads TGTGCCAGCAAAAGGGACAGCCACTATGGCTACACCTTC.

This clonotype was recorded at least ten times. This chain links TRBV24-1 with TRBJ2-2; tentatively, D is TRBD1 (5 bases). Germline values: CDR1 KGHDR, CDR2 SFDVKD. CDR3 length: 16 amino acids. Trimming pared 3 bases from V and 4 bases from J, leaving 14 bases between. The CDR3 spells CATSDQTDVSTGELFF. The CDR3 region has the DNA TGTGCCACCAGTGATCAGACAGACGTAAGCACCGGGGAGCTGTTTTTT.

This CDR3 reads CASSYRDDPETQYF. For the CDR3, the DNA is TGTGCCAGCAGTTACCGGGACGACCCAGAGACCCAGTACTTC. The chain uses TRBV6-2 or TRBV6-3 and TRBJ2-5; D may match TRBD1 or TRBD2 (5 bases each). The ends were cut back, 2 bases at V and 4 bases at J, with 11 bases in the middle. CDR1 and CDR2 (germline): MNHEY, SVGEGT. CDR3 length: 14 residues.

There are many counts of this clonotype. The rearrangement joins TRBV5-1 to TRBJ1-1; 7 nucleotides match TRBD1. Germline V lookup: CDR1 SGHRS, CDR2 YFSETQ. J was trimmed by 0 bases and V by 4 bases; bases with no gene match: 6. The CDR3 totals 15 residues. The CDR3 coding sequence is TGCGCCAGCAGCACCATGACAGGGCTGAACACTGAAGCTTTCTTT. Its translation is CASSTMTGLNTEAFF.

This clonotype came up many times. The rearrangement links TRBV15 to TRBJ2-2; D might be TRBD1 (6 bases). The CDR3 runs 14 residues. Per the germline V gene, CDR1 is LNHNV and CDR2 is YYDKDF (reference sequence). The V gene lost 3 bases and the J gene lost 5 bases, with 10 bases spanning the gap. The CDR3 DNA is TGTGCCACCAGCAGCGAAGGGGGAACCGGGGAGCTGTTTTTT. Its translation is CATSSEGGTGELFF.

CDR3 region: CASSQVRDGYTF. As DNA, the CDR3 is TGTGCCAGCAGCCAGGTCAGGGATGGCTACACCTTC. This sequence joins TRBV3-1 and TRBJ1-2; TRBD1 might be the D (5 bases). Germline V gene sequence: CDR1 LGHDT, CDR2 YNNKEL (reference sequence). This CDR3 is 12 amino acids long. Trimming took 3 bases from V and 6 from J, leaving 8 bases between them.

This clonotype was seen only a few times. The rearrangement joins TRBV9 to TRBJ1-6; possibly TRBD1 for D (5 bases). V was clipped by 5 bases and J by 3 bases, with 18 bases between them. CDR3 length: 17 residues. In germline, CDR1 is SGDLS, CDR2 YYNGEE. In nucleotides, the CDR3 is TGTGCCAGCAGTCCGACAGCTCCCACTGTCTATAATTCACCCCTCCACTTT. Amino acids: CASSPTAPTVYNSPLHF.

The V call is TRBV6-1, the J call TRBJ1-1, with 9 positions matching TRBD1. CDR1 is MNHNS, CDR2 SASEGT, per germline. CDR3 size: 14 residues. With 7 bases clipped from V and 5 bases from J, the junction kept 8 bases outside the gene matches. This CDR3 is CASTTGQGGTEAFF. The CDR3 region has the DNA TGTGCCAGCACCACGGGACAGGGAGGGACTGAAGCTTTCTTT.

The CDR3 nucleotides read TGTGCCAGCAGTTGGGACAGGGCGGGTACCGGGGAGCTGTTTTTT. Encoded protein: CASSWDRAGTGELFF. V gene TRBV12-3 or TRBV12-4 combines with J gene TRBJ2-2; 9 bases line up with TRBD1. The CDR3 consists of 15 residues. V was pared by 4 bases and J by 5 bases, with 5 bases of the junction left unmatched.

The CDR3 nucleotides are TGTGCCAGCAGTTACTCACCGACTCTTGGAAACACCATATATTTT. As protein: CASSYSPTLGNTIYF. This rearrangement joins TRBV6-5 to TRBJ1-3; D gene unclear. Germline V lookup: CDR1 MNHEY, CDR2 SVGAGI. CDR3 size: 15 residues. V was clipped by 0 bases and J by 3 bases, with 9 bases between them.

This clonotype was found many times. The chain joins TRBV13 to TRBJ2-7; possible D gene TRBD1, 5 bases. Deletions cut 5 bases from V and 1 base from J, with 12 bases between. In germline, CDR1 is PRHDT, CDR2 FYEKMQ (reference sequence). The CDR3 sequence is 14 residues long. The CDR3 DNA is TGTGCCAGCAGCCCGACAGAAGAATCCTACGAGCAGTACTTC. Translation gives CASSPTEESYEQYF.

The chain joins TRBV29-1 to TRBJ1-2; TRBD1 matches 7 bases. The trim removed 6 bases at V and 4 bases at J, leaving 8 bases unmatched. CDR3 size: 13 residues. CDR1 SQVTM and CDR2 ANQGSEA come from the germline V gene. Written as DNA, the CDR3 is TGCAGCGTCACCATACAGGGGACCTATGGCTACACCTTC. This translates into CSVTIQGTYGYTF.

The rearrangement joins TRBV15 to TRBJ2-5, with 7 bases lining up with TRBD2. The CDR3 has 14 residues. With V trimmed by 1 base and J by 1 base, 0 bases remained unmatched. Germline CDR1 reads LNHNV; CDR2 reads YYDKDF (reference sequence). The CDR3 loop reads CATSRGGGQETQYF. DNA of the CDR3: TGTGCCACCAGCAGAGGGGGGGGCCAAGAGACCCAGTACTTC.

A note on this clonotype: Without the conserved terminal phenylalanine or tryptophan, this CDR3 likely stems from a read error. This CDR3 reads CASSSRVLLANRVTVAFL. CDR3 nucleotides: TGTGCCAGCAGTTCCCGGGTCCTCTTAGCGAACAGGGTCACTGTAGCTTTCTTG. J is TRBJ1-1 and V is TRBV12-3 or TRBV12-4; D is possibly TRBD1 (6 bases). CDR3 size: 18 residues.

This clonotype has ten or more counts. The DNA is left out, because the CDR3 cannot be placed on it with certainty; the CDR3 is given as TCRdb lists it. The chain has TRBV24-1 and TRBJ1-5. The CDR3 spans 15 residues, counting both ends. The germline gives CDR1 KGHDR, CDR2 SFDVKD. The chain's CDR3 is CATSVPEDSNQPQHF.

This clonotype was found many times. The rearrangement uses TRBV19 and TRBJ2-7; D gene uncertain. The germline V gene encodes CDR1 LNHDA and CDR2 SQIVND (reference sequence). V was trimmed by 2 bases and J by 3 bases, leaving 8 bases between them. The length of the CDR3 is 13 residues. The DNA for the CDR3 is TGTGCCAGTAGTATAAGGGTTTTCTACGAGCAGTACTTC. Amino acid sequence: CASSIRVFYEQYF.

The chain links TRBV28 to TRBJ2-5, with D possibly being TRBD2 (5 bases). Germline V gene data show CDR1 as MDHEN and CDR2 as SYDVKM. V gave up 4 bases and J gave up 2 bases, with 14 bases separating them. The CDR3 is 15 residues long. CDR3 sequence reads: CASSSEGFEQETQYF. In DNA, the CDR3 is TGTGCCAGCAGTTCCGAGGGCTTCGAACAAGAGACCCAGTACTTC.

This clonotype was recorded at least ten times. The CDR3 nucleotides read TGTGCCAGCAGTGAAGTAAGGATGGGCAATCAGCCCCAGCATTTT. This encodes CASSEVRMGNQPQHF. The V gene is TRBV2, the J gene TRBJ1-5; unclear D gene. CDR1 and CDR2 from the germline V gene are SNHLY and FYNNEI. The length of the CDR3 is 15 residues. The germline V and J ends were trimmed by 1 base and 2 bases, with 9 bases remaining between them.

The chain links TRBV18 to TRBJ2-5; 8 bases are a match to TRBD1. Germline loops: CDR1 KGHSH, CDR2 LQKENI. This CDR3 has 15 amino acids. The V segment lost 2 bases and the J segment 1 base; nucleotides outside the gene matches: 3. In DNA form, the CDR3 reads TGTGCCAGCTCACCAGGACAGGGAACCCAAGAGACCCAGTACTTC. This encodes CASSPGQGTQETQYF.

This rearrangement joins TRBV6-5 to TRBJ2-3; TRBD2 aligns across 11 bases. The CDR3 runs 16 residues. Germline lookup yields CDR1 MNHEY and CDR2 SVGAGI. The V and J ends lost 0 bases and 4 bases, in that order; junction bases with no gene match: 3. The CDR3: CASSYSSGGDADTQYF. The CDR3 DNA reads TGTGCCAGCAGTTACTCTAGCGGGGGGGACGCAGATACGCAGTATTTT.

Worth noting for this clonotype: This CDR3 is missing its conserved last phenylalanine or tryptophan, likely due to a read error. CDR3 sequence: CASSSQGNTEAFY. The CDR3 DNA sequence: TGCGCCAGCAGCTCTCAGGGGAACACTGAAGCTTTCTAT. This chain connects TRBV5-1 to TRBJ1-1; a possible D gene is TRBD1 (5 bases). This CDR3 region has 13 residues. Trimming left V 3 bases short and J 1 base short, with 7 bases between. Per the germline V gene, CDR1 is SGHRS and CDR2 is YFSETQ.

The chain is built from TRBV10-1 and TRBJ2-7, with 7 bases matching TRBD1. The germline V gene has CDR1 WNHNN and CDR2 SYGVQD (reference sequence). This CDR3 comprises 14 residues. Unmatched junction bases numbered 8, after V lost 7 bases and J lost 2 bases. CDR3 region: CASNTGTAAYEQYF. CDR3 in DNA: TGCGCCAGCAATACCGGGACAGCAGCCTACGAGCAGTACTTC.

This chain joins TRBV12-3 or TRBV12-4 and TRBJ2-2; TRBD1 agrees at 8 bases. This CDR3 contains 16 residues. V lost 5 bases and J lost 1; bases outside the gene matches: 6. The CDR3: CASSTRTGRNTGELFF. The DNA of the CDR3 is TGTGCCAGCAGTACGAGGACAGGGAGGAACACCGGGGAGCTGTTTTTT.